Listed here are 22 T cell receptor beta chains from one sample, sequenced in a study of tumor-infiltrating lymphocytes in oesophageal squamous cell carcinoma. TCRdb redid the calling of the PCR reads with MiXCR, one entry per CDR3 protein. The table has 15,000 or so distinct CDR3 sequences, approximately 47% seen once. The specimen was normal esophageal tissue next to the tumor. These receptors came from a female donor with esophageal squamous cell carcinoma.

By share of the sample, this clonotype is medium-sized. The genes are TRBV7-3 and TRBJ2-3; tentative D call: TRBD1 (6 bases). V lost 4 bases and J 2 bases, leaving 10 bases between the germline ends. The CDR3 runs 14 residues. The germline V gene encodes CDR1 SGHTA and CDR2 FQGTGA. The CDR3 sequence is CASSSNRDTDTQYF. The CDR3 DNA reads as TGTGCCAGCAGCTCCAACAGGGACACAGATACGCAGTATTTT.

This clonotype has just a few counts. The CDR3 reads CASSRSGTPEETQYF. The CDR3 DNA follows: TGTGCCAGCAGCCGTTCCGGGACACCCGAAGAGACCCAGTACTTC. This chain links TRBV7-3 with TRBJ2-5, with D perhaps TRBD1 (6 bases). V was cut by 5 bases and J by 3 bases, with 16 bases left in between. The germline V gene encodes CDR1 SGHTA and CDR2 FQGTGA. The CDR3 covers 15 residues.

This CDR3 is CASSPQAGYGYTF. The DNA for the CDR3 is TGTGCCAGCAGTCCACAAGCAGGCTATGGCTACACCTTC. The V call is TRBV6-8, the J call TRBJ2-3; D ambiguous. The J call may be faulty, since TRBJ1-2 better matches the DNA end. The CDR3 is 13 residues long. Germline-derived CDR1 and CDR2 are MNHGY and SAAAGT.

This clonotype was counted ten times or more. This may be a read error: a much more frequent sequence differs by one nucleotide. This rearrangement joins TRBV12-3 or TRBV12-4 to TRBJ2-7; D unclear. The V gene lost 1 base and the J gene lost 10 bases, with 11 bases spanning the gap. The CDR3 extends over 12 amino acids. The CDR3 nucleotides are TGTGCCAGCAGTTTAGGGGGTCCTCATCAGTACTTC. This encodes CASSLGGPHQYF.

The chain links TRBV10-3 to TRBJ2-3, with 11 bases identical to TRBD2. The J call may be faulty, since TRBJ2-7 better matches the DNA end. The CDR3 covers 15 residues. The germline CDR1 and CDR2 sequences are ENHRY and SYGVKD. CDR3 nucleotide sequence: TGTGCCATCAGAGGGACTAGCGGAGGGGGGTACGAGCAGTACTTC. Translating it yields CAIRGTSGGGYEQYF.

This clonotype has ten or more counts. V gene TRBV11-3 combines with J gene TRBJ2-7; possibly TRBD2 for D (7 bases). CDR3 length: 15 residues. Trimming took off 0 bases at V and 6 bases at J, with 15 bases between the two ends. Germline CDR1 reads SGHNT; CDR2 reads YENEEA. The CDR3 coding sequence is TGTGCCAGCAGCTTAGATACGGGACGGGGGGCCGAGCAGTACTTC. Translation: CASSLDTGRGAEQYF.

This clonotype occurred a few times. The rearrangement uses TRBV12-3 or TRBV12-4 and TRBJ2-5, with 10 bases matching TRBD1. Judging by the DNA end, TRBJ2-1 fits better; the J call may be wrong. This CDR3 is 12 amino acids long. CDR3 bases: TGTGCCAGCAGTTGGACAGGGGGTGAGCAGTTCTTC. Translation: CASSWTGGEQFF.

In its sample, this clonotype ranks as medium-sized. This sequence joins TRBV6-1 and TRBJ2-1, with 10 bases matching TRBD2. The CDR3 sequence is 17 residues long. Losses at the gene ends were 6 bases for V and 7 bases for J; bases not matched to a gene: 15. The germline CDR1 and CDR2 sequences are MNHNS and SASEGT. The CDR3 bases are TGTGCCAGCAGACCCCATCTCAGCGGGGGGGCTGGTAATGAGCAGTTCTTC. Its translation: CASRPHLSGGAGNEQFF.

This clonotype was observed once. The V call is TRBV7-6, the J call TRBJ2-6; possible D gene TRBD1, 6 bases. Gene TRBJ2-7 matches the end of the DNA better, so the J call may be wrong. The germline CDR1 and CDR2 sequences are SGHVS and FNYEAQ. The CDR3 has 14 amino acids. The CDR3 loop reads CASSLATGFDEQYF. CDR3 in DNA: TGTGCCAGCAGCTTAGCTACAGGGTTCGATGAGCAGTACTTC.

The table lists this clonotype with many counts. The junction and the germline gene differ at one end; a read error may be behind it. The chain couples TRBV11-2 to TRBJ2-3; unclear D gene. Germline CDR1 SGHAT, CDR2 FQNNGV. The CDR3 is 11 residues long. In DNA, the CDR3 is TGCGCCAGCAGCTTGGCAGATACGCAGTATTTT. Residues: CASSLADTQYF. The entire variable domain, with the rest obtained from reference TRBV11-2 and TRBJ2-3, is as follows: EAGVAQSPRYKIIEKRQSVAFWCNPISGHATLYWYQQILGQGPKLLIQFQNNGVVDDSQLPKDRFSAERLKGVDSTLKIQPAKLEDSAVYLCASSLADTQYFGPGTRLTVL.

V and J are TRBV7-3 and TRBJ1-5, with D unclear. V was pared by 8 bases and J by 5 bases, with 13 bases between. This CDR3 is 13 amino acids long. CDR1 and CDR2 from the germline V gene are SGHTA and FQGTGA. The DNA for the CDR3 is TGTGCCAGCCAGGATCAGCTCCATCAGCCCCAGCATTTT. This sequence encodes CASQDQLHQPQHF.

This clonotype showed up many times. The J gene is TRBJ2-3, the V gene TRBV24-1; 7 positions agree with TRBD1. V was clipped by 4 bases and J by 6 bases; unmatched bases: 6. The V gene's germline CDR1 is KGHDR and CDR2 SFDVKD. CDR3 length: 14 residues. As DNA, the CDR3 is TGTGCCACCAGTGAGTCGACAGGGCGGGATACGCAGTATTTT. Translation: CATSESTGRDTQYF.

The chain combines TRBV10-3 with TRBJ2-6, with D possibly being TRBD1 (5 bases). The J call is uncertain, as TRBJ2-1 better fits the DNA end. The CDR3 is made up of 13 amino acids. Per the germline V gene, CDR1 is ENHRY and CDR2 is SYGVKD. CDR3 amino acids: CAISEVQGPEQFF. The CDR3, as DNA: TGTGCCATCAGTGAGGTCCAGGGTCCTGAGCAGTTCTTC.

The CDR3 sequence is CASSLGDSNEQFF. The CDR3 nucleotides read TGTGCCAGCAGCTTAGGGGACAGCAATGAGCAGTTCTTC. V gene TRBV7-6 combines with J gene TRBJ2-1; TRBD1 aligns across 7 bases. V trimming: 1 base; J trimming: 6 bases; junction bases outside the gene matches: 0. Germline loops: CDR1 SGHVS, CDR2 FNYEAQ. The CDR3 has 13 amino acids.

This clonotype showed up just once. This chain links TRBV7-8 with TRBJ2-3; a possible D gene is TRBD2 (7 bases). The DNA end favors TRBJ2-1, so the J call may be wrong. Germline CDR1 reads SGHVS; CDR2 reads FQNEAQ. CDR3 length: 15 residues. CDR3 nucleotide sequence: TGTGCCAGCAGCTTAGCGGGAGGGGGAGCGGATGAGCAGTTCTTC. Residues: CASSLAGGGADEQFF.

The V call is TRBV7-2, the J call TRBJ2-3; 8 bases match TRBD2. J gave up 2 bases and V 5 bases, and 6 bases lay outside the gene matches. The CDR3 is made up of 15 amino acids. The V gene's germline CDR1 is SGHTA and CDR2 FQGNSA. Here the CDR3 reads CASSPQAGATDTQYF. CDR3 sequence (DNA): TGTGCCAGCAGCCCACAAGCGGGAGCCACAGATACGCAGTATTTT.

Regarding this clonotype: It is unclear where the CDR3 begins or ends on the DNA, so no DNA is shown, and the CDR3 is as TCRdb lists it. The chain uses TRBV7-3 and TRBJ2-6; the table gives TRBD2 as D, unverified against the DNA. In germline, CDR1 is SGHTA, CDR2 FQGTGA. Counting both end residues, the CDR3 totals 17 amino acids. The CDR3 is CASRYNTGAGGRAVLRF.

This clonotype was seen a few times. The CDR3 coding sequence is TGTGCCAGCAGCGGTTGGGGAGCGGAGACCCAGTACTTC. This encodes CASSGWGAETQYF. J is TRBJ2-5 and V is TRBV9; maybe TRBD2 (5 bases). The germline V gene encodes CDR1 SGDLS and CDR2 YYNGEE. The CDR3 is made up of 13 amino acids. Trimming removed 3 bases from V and 5 bases from J, with 11 bases in between.

This clonotype was detected many times. The V gene is TRBV5-4, the J gene TRBJ1-1; D unclear. The ends were cut back, 2 bases at V and 2 bases at J, with 7 bases in the middle. There are 13 residues in the CDR3. The germline CDR1 and CDR2 sequences are SGHNT and YYREEE (reference sequence). The chain's CDR3 is CASSLETNTEAFF. The CDR3, as DNA: TGTGCCAGCAGCTTAGAGACCAACACTGAAGCTTTCTTT.

The chain employs TRBV7-2 and TRBJ2-4, with 7 positions matching TRBD1. The DNA end lines up better with TRBJ1-2; the J call may be wrong. CDR3 length: 15 amino acids. Germline lookup yields CDR1 SGHTA and CDR2 FQGNSA. The CDR3 reads CASSSPAQGNYGYTF. The CDR3, as DNA: TGTGCCAGCAGCTCCCCCGCACAGGGGAACTATGGCTACACCTTC.

The genes are TRBV6-9 and TRBJ2-6, with D perhaps TRBD2 (5 bases). The length of the CDR3 is 13 residues. CDR1 and CDR2 from the germline V gene are MNHGY and SVAAGI. The V end was cut by 6 bases, the J end by 2 bases, with 5 bases between. In DNA form, the CDR3 reads TGTGCCAGCAGGAGGGCTGGGGCCAACGTCCTGACTTTC. Translated: CASRRAGANVLTF.

This clonotype was detected ten times or more. The rearrangement joins TRBV4-1 to TRBJ1-4; 10 positions match TRBD1. V lost 4 bases, J lost 14 bases, and 7 bases stayed unmatched. Germline V gene lookup returns CDR1 MGHRA and CDR2 YSYEKL. This CDR3 spans 13 amino acids. CDR3 sequence reads: CASSLGTGDRLFF. CDR3 DNA: TGCGCCAGCAGCCTAGGGACAGGGGATAGGCTGTTTTTT.